This T cell receptor (beta chain) was recorded in a study of cytomegalovirus exposure and HLA in healthy donors. Across the study: As an earlier analysis found, roughly 180 million T cells yielded 100 million to 130 million unique TCR beta sequences.

With 60 Vbeta and 13 Jbeta primers, the PCR was carried out. Measured with immunoSEQ multiplex PCR; TCRdb has only the in-frame clones, and not every one. This sample yields about 170,000 clones, of which over 75% are seen a single time; 2.5% to 4% belongs to the top ten. The CDR3 contains 17 residues. CDR1 and CDR2 from the germline V gene are KGHSY and FQNENV. Trimming at V came to 4 bases and at J to 4 bases, leaving 10 bases not matched to a gene. The sequence came from a female donor in good health and CMV-seronegative. V is TRBV16 and J is TRBJ2-1; 10 bases are shared with TRBD2. What was sequenced was PBMCs. The CDR3 region is CASSPTWRTSGYNEQFF. In DNA form, the CDR3 reads TGTGCCAGCAGCCCGACGTGGAGGACTAGCGGTTACAATGAGCAGTTCTTC.